Detailed here is one TCR beta chain. It has no known antigen specificity. The record has no base qualities; no much larger clone is one base away. This sample is part of a study of blood T cell repertoires in COVID-19 (dated by TCRdb to about 2020). Background on the whole study: Collaborator samples came from the United States, Italy and Spain and covered acute and convalescent phases of COVID-19. HLA class I and class II types, where available, came from metadata supplied by the sample provider rather than from assay-based typing. The dataset comprised deeply sampled blood TCRbeta repertoires from subjects exposed to, actively infected with, or recovered from COVID-19. The prospective study material was composed of cDNA or gDNA derived from T cells, B-cell-depleted T cells, or PBMCs. The repertoires were released in a freely available public database meant as a resource for research on the immune response to SARS-CoV-2. Samples came from the ongoing ImmuneRACE study (first 160 participants) plus 1,254 subjects from 6 global collaborators. Nearly every sample came with metadata listing a de-identified subject ID, COVID-19 status, age in years and sex.

Spanning cysteine to phenylalanine, the CDR3 consists of 13 amino acids. CDR3 DNA only is kept here, 39 bases in frame from base 1. CDR1 and CDR2 are drawn from the germline V gene: SGHRS, YFSETQ. Between the V and J ends, shortened by 4 bases and 0 bases respectively, the junction contains 7 bases. TCRbeta CDR3 regions were amplified from genomic DNA using the immunoSEQ Assay, a bias-controlled multiplex PCR. In the source study's methods: The number of nucleated cells in each sample was estimated from the amplification of reference gene primers within the assay. To quantify the absolute abundance of each unique TCRbeta CDR3 rearrangement, sequence reads were collapsed and filtered. For each sample, productive Simpson clonality was calculated by taking the square root of Simpson's diversity index across productive rearrangements. This is the immuneACCESS table as TCRdb keeps it, with only in-frame sequences that have V and J called. A part of the clones is gone; compared with another copy, unresolved V genes explain less than half, and the rest is unexplained. V, J and clone size reflect that table, while D and trimming were determined from the DNA. This sample is represented by some 240,000 clones; about four fifths of them were singletons. Together, the top ten hold around 7.2% of the sample.

Overall study outcomes, separate from this receptor: The quantity of clinical and demographic metadata differed by source and by participant and was supplied without curation.

One collaborating source in Seattle enrolled patients during active infection and followed them longitudinally through the course of disease. The collaborating institutions used their own protocols to collect whole blood in K2EDTA tubes. Collaborator samples were shipped for TCRbeta analysis as frozen whole blood, isolated PBMCs, or DNA extracted from either sample type. The sequence was collected from an elderly woman with COVID-19, enrolled during active disease. This chain joins TRBV5-1 to TRBJ1-1; a confident D gene designation cannot be given. The sample taken for sequencing was peripheral blood. Read as DNA, the sequence is TGCGCCAGCAGCCCTCAGATGAACACTGAAGCTTTCTTT. Its coded protein is CASSPQMNTEAFF.